The 9 T cell receptor beta chains below were found in one sample sequenced in a study of sequential checkpoint blockade in melanoma. Described treatment: randomized to nivolumab then ipilimumab (arm A) or the reverse (arm B). Profiling relied on immunoSEQ multiplex PCR, and the TCRdb table lists in-frame clones only, not all of them. Altogether fewer than 20,000 clones are present, about 28% being singletons, with the ten largest covering 6.5% to 9%. The sample was tumor tissue (inferred from file names), taken from a patient given nivolumab and ipilimumab in sequence. Receptors originate from a human donor with melanoma.

The chain links TRBV6-8 to TRBJ1-5; D is unclear. The CDR3 is 16 residues long. Trimming pared 6 bases from V and 2 bases from J, leaving 17 bases between. The germline gives CDR1 MNHGY, CDR2 SAAAGT. DNA for the CDR3: TGTGCCAGCAGCCCCAGAACCATACGTGGCAATCAGCCCCAGCATTTT. It specifies CASSPRTIRGNQPQHF.

This clone has only a few counts. The chain has TRBV12-5 and TRBJ2-5; 7 bases are a match to TRBD2. The CDR3 is made up of 13 amino acids. The germline V gene encodes CDR1 LGHNT and CDR2 FRNRAP. Here the CDR3 reads CASGIFRGETQYF. The CDR3 coding sequence is TGTGCCAGCGGGATTTTTAGGGGAGAGACCCAGTACTTC.

J is TRBJ2-1 and V is TRBV11-3; 9 bases are shared with TRBD1. With 5 bases clipped from V and 5 bases from J, the junction kept 4 bases outside the gene matches. The CDR3 consists of 14 residues. Germline values: CDR1 SGHNT, CDR2 YENEEA. The CDR3 spells CASSADRGDNEQFF. The DNA of the CDR3 is TGTGCCAGCAGCGCTGACAGGGGGGACAATGAGCAGTTCTTC.

The rearrangement joins TRBV29-1 to TRBJ2-3; TRBD2 aligns across 7 bases. The CDR3 sequence is 17 residues long. Looked up from germline, CDR1 is SQVTM and CDR2 is ANQGSEA. J lost 0 bases, V lost 4 bases, and 13 bases had no gene match. This CDR3 reads CSVAFWGAGESTDTQYF. DNA of the CDR3: TGCAGCGTTGCCTTTTGGGGCGCGGGAGAGAGCACAGATACGCAGTATTTT.

CDR3 nucleotides: TGTGCCAGTAGTCGGGCCGGGACTAGCGGGACCAGTTACACCGGGGAGCTGTTTTTT. Protein product: CASSRAGTSGTSYTGELFF. The V gene is TRBV19, the J gene TRBJ2-2, with TRBD2 matching over 13 bases. CDR1 is LNHDA and CDR2 is SQIVND in the germline V gene (reference sequence). V shed 5 bases, J shed 3 bases, and the junction held 12 bases outside the gene matches. CDR3 length: 19 residues.

The sample holds a few counts of this clone. The genes are TRBV19 and TRBJ2-5; TRBD1 agrees at 8 bases. From germline, CDR1 is LNHDA and CDR2 SQIVND (reference sequence). V was pared by 5 bases and J by 7 bases, with 9 bases of the junction left unmatched. The CDR3 contains 14 residues. The CDR3 DNA follows: TGTGCCAGTAGTCCCAGGGGGCGCCTAGTGACCCAGTACTTC. Translated: CASSPRGRLVTQYF.

The rearrangement uses TRBV29-1 and TRBJ1-5; D possibly corresponds to TRBD1 (5 bases). The CDR3 contains 15 residues. CDR1 and CDR2 from the germline V gene are SQVTM and ANQGSEA. V shed 3 bases and J shed 2 bases, with 14 bases lying between them. In DNA, the CDR3 is TGCAGCGTTGACGCCAGGGAAGGAGGCAATCAGCCCCAGCATTTT. Translating gives CSVDAREGGNQPQHF.

The chain is built from TRBV6-8 and TRBJ1-6, with D unresolved. The germline V gene has CDR1 MNHGY and CDR2 SAAAGT. Trimming left V 10 bases short and J 8 bases short, with 12 bases between. The CDR3 extends over 12 amino acids. CDR3 sequence: CAISGPYSPLHF. CDR3 bases: TGTGCCATCTCCGGACCCTATTCACCCCTCCACTTT.

V and J are TRBV9 and TRBJ1-4; a weak D match, TRBD1 (6 bases). V was clipped by 2 bases and J by 3 bases, with 14 bases between them. The CDR3 is 16 amino acids. In germline, CDR1 is SGDLS, CDR2 YYNGEE. In nucleotides, the CDR3 is TGTGCCAGCAGCGTTAAACCGGGACAAGCTAATGAAAAACTGTTTTTT. It encodes CASSVKPGQANEKLFF.